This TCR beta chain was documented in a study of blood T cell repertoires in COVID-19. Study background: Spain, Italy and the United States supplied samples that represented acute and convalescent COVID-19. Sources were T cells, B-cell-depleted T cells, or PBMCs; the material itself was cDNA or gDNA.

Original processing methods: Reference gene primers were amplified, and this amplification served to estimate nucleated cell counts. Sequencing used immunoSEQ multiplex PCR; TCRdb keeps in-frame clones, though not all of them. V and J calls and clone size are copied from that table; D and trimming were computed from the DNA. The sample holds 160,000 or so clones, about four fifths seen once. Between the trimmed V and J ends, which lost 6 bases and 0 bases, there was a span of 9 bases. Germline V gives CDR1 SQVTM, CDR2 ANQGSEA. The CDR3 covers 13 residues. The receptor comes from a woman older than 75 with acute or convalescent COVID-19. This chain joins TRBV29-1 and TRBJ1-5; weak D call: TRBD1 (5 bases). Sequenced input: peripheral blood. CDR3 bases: TGCAGCGTGGGGGGTCTTAGCAATCAGCCCCAGCATTTT. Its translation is CSVGGLSNQPQHF.